The clone carrying this TCR beta chain was found a few times. These data come from a study of CD8+ T cells in alopecia areata. Treatment meaning: oral pan-JAK inhibitor, 5-10 mg twice daily. Sorted out of PBMCs were CD4+ T cells and CD8+ T cells. Trimming cost V 6 bases and J 5 bases, with 16 bases left between them. The germline V gene encodes CDR1 SQVTM and CDR2 ANQGSEA. The CDR3 totals 13 residues. Investigators isolated RNA and reverse transcribed it into cDNA to act as the sequencing template. Method: immunoSEQ multiplex PCR; TCRdb's copy keeps in-frame clones and lacks some. The sample has about 220,000 clones; 50% to 60% are singletons.

This sequence originates from a human donor with alopecia areata. Sequenced material: CD4+ T cells sorted from blood, taken at week 4, from a patient treated with tofacitinib. The rearrangement links TRBV29-1 to TRBJ2-5, with D maybe TRBD1 (5 bases). CDR3 residues: CSVLRDSTETQYF. CDR3 bases: TGCAGCGTCCTGAGAGACAGTACCGAGACCCAGTACTTC.